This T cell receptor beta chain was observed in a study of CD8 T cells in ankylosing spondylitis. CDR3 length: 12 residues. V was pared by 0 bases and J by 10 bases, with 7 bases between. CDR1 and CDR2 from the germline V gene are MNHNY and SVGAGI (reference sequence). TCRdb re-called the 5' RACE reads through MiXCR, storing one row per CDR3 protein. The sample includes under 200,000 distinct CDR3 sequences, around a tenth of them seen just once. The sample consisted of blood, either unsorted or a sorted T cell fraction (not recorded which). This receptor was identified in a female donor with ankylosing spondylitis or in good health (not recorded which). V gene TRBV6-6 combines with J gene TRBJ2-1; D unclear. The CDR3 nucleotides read TGTGCCAGCAGTTACTCGAGAGTGGAGCAGTTCTTC. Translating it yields CASSYSRVEQFF.